This is a list of T cell receptor beta chains from one sample in a study of cytomegalovirus exposure and HLA in healthy donors. TCRdb keeps only in-frame clones here, not all; method: immunoSEQ multiplex PCR. The data hold approximately 190,000 clones, with around 80% observed a single time. Sequencing input: PBMCs. Receptor source: a middle-aged man in good health and CMV-seropositive. Both conserved end residues are part of each CDR3. Each record gives: D gene, J gene, V gene, clone size, CDR3 protein, CDR3 DNA. A D gene is named only where the DNA matches it firmly. Expanded clones are given a class, and other clones once, few, many or no size at all.

-	TRBJ1-1	TRBV6-1	once	CASSLFAGGGTEAFF	TGTGCCAGCAGCCTTTTCGCCGGGGGAGGCACTGAAGCTTTCTTT
-	TRBJ2-1	TRBV18	-	CASSPPGVPYNEQFF	TGTGCCAGCTCACCACCGGGAGTCCCCTACAATGAGCAGTTCTTC
-	TRBJ1-4	TRBV11-2	-	CASSLGGGREKLFF	TGTGCCAGCAGCTTGGGCGGGGGTCGGGAAAAACTGTTTTTT
-	TRBJ2-5	TRBV18	-	CASSTQQETQYF	TGTGCCAGCTCAACTCAACAAGAGACCCAGTACTTC
-	TRBJ2-2	TRBV9	-	CASSVGGRATTGELFF	TGTGCCAGCAGCGTAGGAGGCAGGGCAACCACCGGGGAGCTGTTTTTT
TRBD1	TRBJ2-4	TRBV27	-	CASSLRTGGNIQYF	TGTGCCAGCAGTTTACGTACAGGGGGGAACATTCAGTACTTC
TRBD1	TRBJ1-2	TRBV27	-	CASTSGGEDGYTF	TGTGCCAGCACCTCAGGGGGCGAAGACGGCTACACCTTC
-	TRBJ1-2	TRBV28	-	CASNPGVANYGYTF	TGTGCCAGCAATCCAGGGGTAGCTAACTATGGCTACACCTTC
-	TRBJ2-2	TRBV5-1	-	CASSFGTSNTGELFF	TGCGCCAGCAGCTTCGGGACAAGCAACACCGGGGAGCTGTTTTTT
TRBD2	TRBJ2-7	TRBV7-9	-	CASSPAGGSYEQYF	TGTGCCAGCAGCCCCGCCGGGGGGTCCTACGAGCAGTACTTC
TRBD1	TRBJ2-7	TRBV5-6	few	CASSPHSRTGGVTYEQYF	TGTGCCAGCAGCCCCCATTCTAGGACAGGGGGCGTAACCTACGAGCAGTACTTC
TRBD2	TRBJ2-1	TRBV7-2	-	CASSLGLAGVNEQFF	TGTGCCAGCAGCTTAGGACTAGCGGGAGTTAATGAGCAGTTCTTC
-	TRBJ1-4	TRBV7-6	-	CASSPPGYEKLFF	TGTGCCAGCAGCCCCCCAGGGTACGAAAAACTGTTTTTT
-	TRBJ1-1	TRBV2	-	CASSRQISGAFF	TGTGCCAGCAGCCGACAGATCTCTGGAGCTTTCTTT
-	TRBJ1-1	TRBV10-3	-	CAISDPGTSTEAFF	TGTGCCATCAGTGATCCGGGGACAAGCACTGAAGCTTTCTTT
-	TRBJ2-1	TRBV4-3	once	CASSHETGLYNEQFF	TGCGCCAGCAGCCACGAGACAGGTCTCTACAATGAGCAGTTCTTC
TRBD2	TRBJ2-1	TRBV6-1	-	CASSSETSGSYEQFF	TGTGCCAGCAGCTCCGAGACTAGCGGGAGCTATGAGCAGTTCTTC
-	TRBJ2-5	TRBV28	-	CASSFRGRPQETQYF	TGTGCCAGCAGTTTCAGGGGACGTCCCCAAGAGACCCAGTACTTC
TRBD1	TRBJ2-1	TRBV7-2	-	CASSSRTGNEQFF	TGTGCCAGCAGCTCCCGGACAGGGAATGAGCAGTTCTTC
-	TRBJ1-5	TRBV6-1	-	CASSEAGGTWQPQHF	TGTGCCAGCAGTGAAGCCGGAGGGACCTGGCAGCCCCAGCATTTT
-	TRBJ1-1	TRBV25-1	-	CASSEPGVNTEAFF	TGTGCCAGCAGTGAACCGGGGGTGAACACTGAAGCTTTCTTT
-	TRBJ2-7	TRBV4-3	-	CASSQHPGYEQYF	TGCGCCAGCAGCCAGCACCCGGGATACGAGCAGTACTTC
-	TRBJ1-2	TRBV27	-	CASSLEAYRRQGYTF	TGTGCCAGCAGTTTAGAAGCTTACAGGCGACAGGGCTACACCTTC
TRBD2	TRBJ2-1	TRBV19	-	CASSIFPSGSRNEQFF	TGTGCCAGTAGTATATTCCCTAGCGGGAGCCGAAATGAGCAGTTCTTC
TRBD2	TRBJ2-7	TRBV25-1	-	CASSEQTSGSYEQYF	TGTGCCAGCAGTGAGCAAACTAGCGGGAGCTACGAGCAGTACTTC
TRBD1	TRBJ2-7	TRBV28	few	CASSTPGTAYEQYF	TGTGCCAGCAGCACCCCCGGGACAGCCTACGAGCAGTACTTC
-	TRBJ2-7	TRBV28	-	CASNEGYEQYF	TGTGCCAGCAATGAGGGCTACGAGCAGTACTTC
TRBD1	TRBJ2-7	TRBV25-1	-	CATEGQGLYEQYF	TGTGCCACCGAGGGACAGGGGCTGTACGAGCAGTACTTC
-	TRBJ1-2	TRBV7-9	-	CASSPRGRGIGGYTF	TGTGCCAGCAGCCCCCGGGGGAGGGGTATAGGTGGCTACACCTTC
-	TRBJ1-2	TRBV27	-	CASSLSGGGNYGYTF	TGTGCCAGCAGTTTATCGGGCGGGGGCAACTATGGCTACACCTTC
-	TRBJ1-1	TRBV19	few	CASSSGGGPEAFF	TGTGCCAGTAGCTCGGGAGGGGGGCCTGAAGCTTTCTTT
TRBD2	TRBJ2-1	TRBV5-1	once	CASSLGTSGRNNEQFF	TGCGCCAGCAGCTTGGGGACTAGCGGGAGGAACAATGAGCAGTTCTTC
TRBD2	TRBJ2-1	TRBV7-2	few	CASSLTSGKGDEQFF	TGTGCCAGCAGCCTAACTAGCGGGAAGGGGGATGAGCAGTTCTTC
TRBD2	TRBJ2-7	TRBV10-3	-	CAIGVAGSEQYF	TGTGCCATCGGAGTAGCGGGTAGCGAGCAGTACTTC
TRBD2	TRBJ2-7	TRBV4-2	-	CASSQELAGASYEQYF	TGTGCCAGCAGCCAAGAATTAGCGGGCGCCTCCTACGAGCAGTACTTC
-	TRBJ2-4	TRBV2	once	CASSTGGRIGNSQYF	TGTGCCAGCAGTACCGGAGGGCGAATAGGAAACAGTCAGTACTTC
-	TRBJ2-7	TRBV29-1	-	CSARTEAYEQYF	TGCAGCGCTCGGACAGAGGCGTACGAGCAGTACTTC
-	TRBJ2-7	TRBV2	once	CASSVGQIYEQYF	TGTGCCAGCAGTGTTGGTCAGATCTACGAGCAGTACTTC
TRBD1	TRBJ2-6	TRBV19	-	CASSIRDRGRTGANVLTF	TGTGCCAGTAGTATACGGGACAGGGGGAGGACTGGGGCCAACGTCCTGACTTTC
TRBD2	TRBJ2-5	TRBV7-9	-	CSSSLKGLAGPRETQYF	TGTTCCAGCAGCTTGAAGGGACTAGCGGGGCCTAGGGAGACCCAGTACTTC
TRBD2	TRBJ2-7	TRBV5-6	-	CASSYELRLAYEQYF	TGTGCCAGCAGCTACGAACTTAGACTAGCGTACGAGCAGTACTTC